Below, 26 T cell receptor beta chains from the same sample are listed, as sequenced in a study of identical twins. TCRdb re-called the 5' RACE reads through MiXCR, storing one row per CDR3 protein. This sample yields 200,000 to 250,000 distinct CDR3 sequences, of which over 5.5% are seen a single time; more than 12% belongs to the top ten. Another study also made use of these data, one on T cells expressing NK-cell markers.

The sequenced material came from CD8+ T cells sorted from blood. These receptors all stem from a woman between 18 and 29 years old in good health.

This rearrangement joins TRBV6-1 to TRBJ2-5, with 8 bases that match TRBD1. Germline values: CDR1 MNHNS, CDR2 SASEGT. This CDR3 region has 13 residues. V gave up 6 bases and J gave up 3 bases; unmatched junction bases: 3. CDR3 protein: CASRPTGEETQYF. The CDR3 DNA follows: TGTGCCAGCAGGCCGACAGGGGAAGAGACCCAGTACTTC.

The sample holds a few counts of this clonotype. The chain carries TRBV12-3 or TRBV12-4 and TRBJ1-2, with TRBD1 as a possible D gene (6 bases). The V and J ends lost 2 bases and 6 bases respectively, with 13 bases between them. The CDR3 sequence is 14 residues long. This CDR3 is CASSLFGGEDGYTF. The DNA of the CDR3 is TGTGCCAGCAGTTTATTCGGGGGCGAAGATGGCTACACCTTC.

A few counts support this clonotype. The chain uses TRBV12-3 or TRBV12-4 and TRBJ1-1; D might be TRBD1 (5 bases). V was shortened by 4 bases and J by 3 bases, with 9 bases between the two germline ends. This CDR3 spans 13 amino acids. CDR3 in DNA: TGTGCCAGCAGTTCCGACAGAGACACTGAAGCTTTCTTT. Residues: CASSSDRDTEAFF.

This clonotype was observed at least ten times. This sequence joins TRBV20-1 and TRBJ2-1; D gene ambiguous. This CDR3 spans 11 amino acids. Germline V gene data show CDR1 as DFQATT and CDR2 as SNEGSKA (reference sequence). The DNA for the CDR3 is TGCAGCCATAACAGATACAATGAGCAGTTCTTC. It is translated as CSHNRYNEQFF.

There are many counts of this clonotype. V gene TRBV11-2 combines with J gene TRBJ2-7; either TRBD1 or TRBD2 may fit D (5 bases each). The V gene lost 3 bases and the J gene lost 1 base, with 13 bases spanning the gap. Germline V gene lookup returns CDR1 SGHAT and CDR2 FQNNGV. The CDR3 runs 15 residues. The CDR3 DNA follows: TGTGCCAGCAGCTTTGGACCGGGACCGTCCTACGAGCAGTACTTC. Translated, it gives CASSFGPGPSYEQYF. Drawing the rest from reference TRBV11-2 and TRBJ2-7, the complete variable domain is EAGVAQSPRYKIIEKRQSVAFWCNPISGHATLYWYQQILGQGPKLLIQFQNNGVVDDSQLPKDRFSAERLKGVDSTLKIQPAKLEDSAVYLCASSFGPGPSYEQYFGPGTRLTVT.

The sample holds a few counts of this clonotype. This rearrangement joins TRBV7-9 to TRBJ2-6; D unresolved. The V end was cut by 2 bases, the J end by 0 bases, with 11 bases between. In germline, CDR1 is SEHNR, CDR2 FQNEAQ (reference sequence). The CDR3 is 17 amino acids. The CDR3 bases are TGTGCCAGCAGCTTAAAAGGTGTCAACTCTGGGGCCAACGTCCTGACTTTC. Its translation is CASSLKGVNSGANVLTF.

This clonotype appeared many times. This chain links TRBV12-3 or TRBV12-4 with TRBJ2-2, with D tentatively TRBD1 (6 bases). V lost 6 bases and J lost 5, with 7 bases in between. The CDR3 is 12 residues long. The CDR3 spells CASRGGTGELFF. The CDR3 bases are TGTGCCAGCAGAGGGGGAACCGGGGAGCTGTTTTTT.

This sequence joins TRBV12-3 or TRBV12-4 and TRBJ2-1; TRBD2 agrees at 11 bases. Trimming at V came to 1 base and at J to 7 bases, leaving 3 bases not matched to a gene. The CDR3 sequence is 15 residues long. CDR3 in amino acids: CASSLDSGGANEQFF. The CDR3 DNA sequence: TGTGCCAGCAGTTTAGATAGCGGGGGGGCAAATGAGCAGTTCTTC.

This clonotype has at least ten counts. The chain combines TRBV5-6 with TRBJ2-3, with a possible D match to TRBD1 (6 bases). Germline loops: CDR1 SGHDT, CDR2 YYEEEE. Trimming pared 3 bases from V and 2 bases from J, leaving 16 bases between. The CDR3 contains 16 residues. CDR3 sequence (DNA): TGTGCCAGCAGCTACTACAGGGTAATCGACACAGATACGCAGTATTTT. It specifies CASSYYRVIDTDTQYF.

In its sample, this clonotype was seen a few times. The V and J genes are TRBV19 and TRBJ2-3; no reliable D call. Germline V gene sequence: CDR1 LNHDA, CDR2 SQIVND (reference sequence). The germline V and J ends were trimmed by 1 base and 3 bases, with 5 bases remaining between them. The CDR3 is made up of 13 amino acids. The CDR3 sequence: CASSIVETDTQYF. CDR3 nucleotide sequence: TGTGCCAGTAGTATAGTTGAAACAGATACGCAGTATTTT. The full variable domain, with the rest looked up from reference TRBV19 and TRBJ2-3, is DGGITQSPKYLFRKEGQNVTLSCEQNLNHDAMYWYRQDPGQGLRLIYYSQIVNDFQKGDIAEGYSVSREKKESFPLTVTSAQKNPTAFYLCASSIVETDTQYFGPGTRLTVL.

The chain's CDR3 is CASSPERWSHYGYTF. CDR3 nucleotides: TGTGCCAGCTCACCGGAACGTTGGAGTCACTATGGCTACACCTTC. V and J are TRBV18 and TRBJ1-2; D ambiguous. V was cut by 3 bases and J by 3 bases, with 14 bases left in between. Germline V gene lookup returns CDR1 KGHSH and CDR2 LQKENI. The CDR3 loop spans 15 amino acids.

This clonotype was counted a few times. The rearrangement links TRBV5-5 to TRBJ2-1, with 12 bases identical to TRBD2. The CDR3 is made up of 18 amino acids. The germline V gene encodes CDR1 SGHKS and CDR2 YYEKEE (reference sequence). Trimming took 4 bases from V and 7 from J; bases not matched to a gene: 15. CDR3 residues: CASSAPTSGRRYRNEQFF. For the CDR3, the DNA is TGTGCCAGCAGCGCCCCAACTAGCGGGAGGCGCTATAGAAATGAGCAGTTCTTC.

This clonotype was counted many times. The rearrangement uses TRBV11-3 and TRBJ2-4, with D unresolved. Germline lookup yields CDR1 SGHNT and CDR2 YENEEA. V shed 5 bases and J shed 9 bases, with 11 bases lying between them. This CDR3 comprises 12 residues. CDR3 region: CASSGQPGIQYF. CDR3 bases: TGTGCCAGCAGCGGGCAGCCGGGCATTCAGTACTTC.

V usage is TRBV12-3 or TRBV12-4 and J usage is TRBJ2-1, with 8 bases fitting TRBD2. The length of the CDR3 is 16 residues. J gave up 8 bases and V 5 bases, and 14 bases lay outside the gene matches. The CDR3 DNA follows: TGTGCCAGCAGTAAAATAGGGACTAGATTCGGCCATGAGCAGTTCTTC. It is translated as CASSKIGTRFGHEQFF.

A note on this clonotype: Given a much more abundant clone one base away, this may be a read error. J is TRBJ2-7 and V is TRBV9; D is perhaps TRBD1 (5 bases). The ends were cut back, 4 bases at V and 8 bases at J, with 16 bases in the middle. CDR3 length equals 13 residues. Germline V gene data show CDR1 as SGDLS and CDR2 as YYNGEE. The CDR3 loop is CASSPYQGTKQYF. The CDR3 nucleotides read TGTGCCAGCAGCCCCTACCAGGGAACCAAGCAGTACTTC.

This clonotype was seen repeatedly, ten times or more. The chain joins TRBV29-1 to TRBJ2-2; D is ambiguous. Germline values: CDR1 SQVTM, CDR2 ANQGSEA. Trimming shortened V by 6 bases and J by 4 bases, and 12 bases separated the two germline ends. CDR3 length: 13 residues. Here the CDR3 DNA reads TGCAGCGTCCAGGACGTAGGCACCGGGGAGCTGTTTTTT. Translating gives CSVQDVGTGELFF.

Notes on this clonotype: Given a much more abundant clone one base away, this may be a read error. The V call is TRBV6-2 or TRBV6-3, the J call TRBJ2-2, with 8 bases identical to TRBD1. The germline V gene has CDR1 MNHEY and CDR2 SVGEGT. The ends lost 5 bases at V and 4 bases at J; junction bases unmatched: 12. The CDR3 consists of 17 residues. CDR3 loop: CASSTEDWDRCTGELFF. The CDR3 DNA sequence: TGTGCCAGCAGTACCGAGGATTGGGACAGGTGCACCGGGGAGCTGTTTTTT.

This clonotype was observed a handful of times. The chain is built from TRBV5-6 and TRBJ2-2; D is uncertain. CDR3 length: 12 amino acids. The germline CDR1 and CDR2 sequences are SGHDT and YYEEEE. V shed 4 bases and J shed 7 bases, with 8 bases lying between them. The CDR3 sequence is CASSPRRGELFF. The CDR3 DNA reads as TGTGCCAGCAGCCCTCGGCGCGGGGAGCTGTTTTTT.

The table lists this clonotype with many counts. The V call is TRBV27, the J call TRBJ2-1; D call uncertain. The length of the CDR3 is 13 residues. Germline-derived CDR1 and CDR2 are MNHEY and SMNVEV (reference sequence). V dropped 2 bases and J dropped 8 bases, with 10 bases sitting between them. The CDR3 DNA is TGTGCCAGCAGTTTAACCAGCAGCTATGAGCAGTTCTTC. Translated, it gives CASSLTSSYEQFF.

V usage is TRBV4-3 and J usage is TRBJ2-1; 8 bases match TRBD1. This CDR3 has 15 residues. Germline loops: CDR1 LGHNA, CDR2 YSLEER. J lost 2 bases, V lost 7 bases, and 7 bases had no gene match. The DNA for the CDR3 is TGCGCCAGCACTCCGGGACAGGCACCCTACAATGAGCAGTTCTTC. Its translation: CASTPGQAPYNEQFF.

The chain carries TRBV2 and TRBJ2-7, with 7 positions matching TRBD2. Trimming removed 6 bases from V and 2 bases from J; junction bases left unmatched: 19. This CDR3 has 18 amino acids. CDR1 is SNHLY and CDR2 is FYNNEI in the germline V gene. The CDR3 reads CASSRERGGLAVAYEQYF. CDR3 nucleotide sequence: TGTGCCAGCAGCCGCGAGAGGGGAGGGCTAGCGGTGGCCTACGAGCAGTACTTC.

This clonotype has more than one count but fewer than ten. The rearrangement uses TRBV20-1 and TRBJ1-2; unclear D gene. The V gene's germline CDR1 is DFQATT and CDR2 SNEGSKA (reference sequence). CDR3 length: 13 residues. V was clipped by 6 bases and J by 8 bases, with 19 bases between them. CDR3 protein: CSAPITAPEGYTF. The CDR3, as DNA: TGCAGTGCCCCCATTACGGCCCCTGAGGGCTACACCTTC.

The sample holds a few counts of this clonotype. The V and J genes are TRBV15 and TRBJ2-1; the D is unclear. This CDR3 is 11 amino acids long. Germline CDR1 and CDR2: LNHNV and YYDKDF (reference sequence). V was shortened by 3 bases and J by 8 bases, with 5 bases between the two germline ends. The DNA for the CDR3 is TGTGCCACCAGCAGGGGGTATGAGCAGTTCTTC. It yields the protein CATSRGYEQFF.

This clonotype was detected a few times. This chain links TRBV6-5 with TRBJ2-1, with D possibly matching TRBD2 (6 bases). Trimming took off 7 bases at V and 7 bases at J, with 8 bases between the two ends. The CDR3 is 11 residues long. The germline gives CDR1 MNHEY, CDR2 SVGAGI. DNA for the CDR3: TGTGCCAGCATTGCGGGGAATGAGCAGTTCTTC. Amino acids: CASIAGNEQFF.

This chain links TRBV5-6 with TRBJ2-1; no definite D call. The CDR3 runs to 12 residues. Germline CDR1 SGHDT, CDR2 YYEEEE. V was clipped by 8 bases and J by 6 bases, with 12 bases between them. The CDR3 sequence: CARSPGFNEQFF. In DNA, the CDR3 is TGTGCCAGGAGCCCCGGGTTCAATGAGCAGTTCTTC.

V is TRBV20-1 and J is TRBJ1-3; possibly TRBD1 for D (5 bases). This CDR3 comprises 16 residues. The germline V gene encodes CDR1 DFQATT and CDR2 SNEGSKA (reference sequence). V shed 3 bases and J shed 0 bases, with 15 bases lying between them. This chain's CDR3 is CSARRKGTVSGNTIYF. CDR3 nucleotides: TGCAGTGCTAGGAGGAAGGGGACCGTCTCTGGAAACACCATATATTTT.